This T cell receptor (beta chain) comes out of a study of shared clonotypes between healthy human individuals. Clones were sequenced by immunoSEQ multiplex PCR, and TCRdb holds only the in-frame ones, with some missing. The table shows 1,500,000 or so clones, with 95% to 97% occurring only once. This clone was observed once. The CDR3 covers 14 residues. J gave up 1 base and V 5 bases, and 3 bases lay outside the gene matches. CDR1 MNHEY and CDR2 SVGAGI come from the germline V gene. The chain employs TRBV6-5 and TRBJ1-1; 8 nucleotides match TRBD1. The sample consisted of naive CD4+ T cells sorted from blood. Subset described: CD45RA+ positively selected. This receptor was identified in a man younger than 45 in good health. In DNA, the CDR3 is TGTGCCAGCAGTACCGGGACAGGGAACACTGAAGCTTTCTTT. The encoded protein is CASSTGTGNTEAFF.